The 7 T cell receptor beta chains given below trace back to one sample, sequenced in a study of cytomegalovirus exposure and HLA in healthy donors. The PCR made use of 60 Vbeta and 13 Jbeta primers. Assay used: immunoSEQ multiplex PCR; TCRdb lists only in-frame clones, some missing. The sample comprises roughly 240,000 clones, roughly 85% of which are singletons, and 0.24% rests with the top ten. Sequences were obtained from PBMCs. The source of these receptors is a girl aged 2-10 years in good health and CMV-seronegative.

The rearrangement uses TRBV5-1 and TRBJ2-7, with D perhaps TRBD1 (6 bases). The CDR3 sequence is 16 residues long. V lost 4 bases and J lost 1, with 18 bases in between. Germline V CDR1 and CDR2: SGHRS, YFSETQ. CDR3 sequence: CASSVNRDTRSYEQYF. CDR3 coding DNA: TGCGCCAGCAGCGTTAACCGGGACACAAGGTCCTACGAGCAGTACTTC.

The rearrangement links TRBV19 to TRBJ1-6; D remains unclear. Germline lookup yields CDR1 LNHDA and CDR2 SQIVND (reference sequence). The CDR3 contains 13 residues. Trimming pared 10 bases from V and 4 bases from J, leaving 11 bases between. The DNA of the CDR3 is TGTGCCACTAGCAGGTTTTATAATTCACCCCTCCACTTT. It specifies CATSRFYNSPLHF.

The gene calls are TRBV6-5 and TRBJ2-3, with 7 bases identical to TRBD2. V gave up 10 bases and J gave up 3 bases; unmatched junction bases: 10. The length of the CDR3 is 14 residues. Per the germline V gene, CDR1 is MNHEY and CDR2 is SVGAGI. The CDR3 DNA reads as TGTGCCACCGGGGAGGGCCATTTTACAGATACGCAGTATTTT. Translation gives CATGEGHFTDTQYF.

Notes on this clone: This sample includes further DNA sequences coding for the same CDR3. V usage is TRBV6-5 and J usage is TRBJ2-1; a weak D match, TRBD1 (6 bases). The V gene lost 4 bases and the J gene lost 0 bases, with 10 bases spanning the gap. Germline V gives CDR1 MNHEY, CDR2 SVGAGI. There are 15 residues in the CDR3. The CDR3, as DNA: TGTGCCAGCAGTTCTGACAGGAGCTCCTACAATGAGCAGTTCTTC. Its translation: CASSSDRSSYNEQFF.

DNA for the CDR3: TGCGCCAGCAGCCCCTGGACTAGCGAGCCCTACGAGCAGTACTTC. It is translated as CASSPWTSEPYEQYF. The chain employs TRBV5-1 and TRBJ2-7; 9 positions match TRBD2. Germline V gives CDR1 SGHRS, CDR2 YFSETQ. V was clipped by 4 bases and J by 2 bases; unmatched bases: 7. This CDR3 has 15 amino acids.

This clone was detected only a few times. The rearrangement links TRBV2 to TRBJ1-1, with D possibly being TRBD1 (5 bases). Germline lookup yields CDR1 SNHLY and CDR2 FYNNEI. CDR3 length equals 15 residues. V lost 6 bases, J lost 1 base, and 15 bases lay in between. DNA for the CDR3: TGTGCCAGCAGGAGGAGCGGGACGGCGAACACTGAAGCTTTCTTT. Translated: CASRRSGTANTEAFF.

The rearrangement joins TRBV29-1 to TRBJ1-1; 9 bases align to TRBD1. The V segment lost 6 bases and the J segment 4 bases; nucleotides outside the gene matches: 6. Germline CDR1 reads SQVTM; CDR2 reads ANQGSEA. CDR3 length equals 13 residues. CDR3 loop: CSVDVTGGTEAFF. The CDR3 region has the DNA TGCAGCGTCGACGTGACAGGGGGCACTGAAGCTTTCTTT.